One sample yielded the 23 T cell receptor beta chains listed below, sequenced in a study of control samples from healthy donors and cancer patients. Measured with immunoSEQ multiplex PCR; TCRdb has only the in-frame clones, and not every one. The table lists approximately 170,000 clones, over 85% of them singletons. The sequencing input was blood. The receptors were gathered from a man between 25 and 39 years old in good health.

J is TRBJ1-6 and V is TRBV12-3 or TRBV12-4; D call uncertain. This CDR3 comprises 12 residues. V gave up 3 bases and J gave up 6 bases, with 3 bases separating them. The CDR3 DNA follows: TGTGCCAGCAGTTTTTTTAATTCACCCCTCCACTTT. Translating it yields CASSFFNSPLHF.

The chain links TRBV5-1 to TRBJ2-7; weak D call: TRBD2 (5 bases). V shed 3 bases and J shed 3 bases, with 16 bases lying between them. This CDR3 spans 15 amino acids. Germline-derived CDR1 and CDR2 are SGHRS and YFSETQ. CDR3 sequence reads: CASSSYPVGDYEQYF. CDR3 nucleotide sequence: TGCGCCAGCAGCTCTTACCCGGTGGGAGACTACGAGCAGTACTTC. Looking up the rest from reference TRBV5-1 and TRBJ2-7 gives the full variable domain: KAGVTQTPRYLIKTRGQQVTLSCSPISGHRSVSWYQQTPGQGLQFLFEYFSETQRNKGNFPGRFSGRQFSNSRSEMNVSTLELGDSALYLCASSSYPVGDYEQYFGPGTRLTVT.

The V and J genes are TRBV27 and TRBJ1-1, with D unresolved. The CDR3 covers 13 residues. V shed 4 bases and J shed 0 bases, with 6 bases lying between them. Germline V lookup: CDR1 MNHEY, CDR2 SMNVEV (reference sequence). CDR3 protein: CASSWGVNTEAFF. In DNA form, the CDR3 reads TGTGCCAGCAGTTGGGGAGTGAACACTGAAGCTTTCTTT.

This clone was seen only a few times. This chain uses TRBV5-6 with TRBJ1-1; no reliable D call. Germline V gene lookup returns CDR1 SGHDT and CDR2 YYEEEE. This CDR3 comprises 11 residues. V lost 1 base to trimming and J lost 3 bases, with 1 base between them. The CDR3 DNA follows: TGTGCCAGCAGCTTGTACACTGAAGCTTTCTTT. It encodes CASSLYTEAFF.

This clone came up once. The rearrangement uses TRBV9 and TRBJ2-7; D is unclear. The CDR3 has 16 amino acids. In germline, CDR1 is SGDLS, CDR2 YYNGEE. Trimming removed 5 bases from V and 2 bases from J, with 20 bases in between. The CDR3 is CASSETPVTGAYEQYF. In nucleotides, the CDR3 is TGTGCCAGCAGTGAGACTCCGGTAACCGGCGCCTACGAGCAGTACTTC.

The rearrangement uses TRBV7-6 and TRBJ2-1, with 11 bases lining up with TRBD2. The germline V gene has CDR1 SGHVS and CDR2 FNYEAQ. J gave up 4 bases and V 4 bases, and 3 bases lay outside the gene matches. The CDR3 is 15 residues long. This CDR3 is CASSSSGGRYNEQFF. The DNA of the CDR3 is TGTGCCAGCAGCTCTAGCGGGGGGAGGTACAATGAGCAGTTCTTC.

The rearrangement uses TRBV6-5 and TRBJ1-3; 7 positions match TRBD1. Germline CDR1 is MNHEY and CDR2 is SVGAGI. The CDR3 loop spans 15 amino acids. V dropped 5 bases and J dropped 0; count of bases not matched to a gene: 4. The CDR3 protein is CASSTGTVSGNTIYF. In DNA form, the CDR3 reads TGTGCCAGCAGTACCGGGACAGTCTCTGGAAACACCATATATTTT.

The genes are TRBV14 and TRBJ2-5; TRBD2 agrees at 11 bases. CDR1 SGHDN and CDR2 FVKESK come from the germline V gene. V was pared by 4 bases and J by 5 bases, with 12 bases of the junction left unmatched. This CDR3 is 17 amino acids long. The CDR3 region is CASSRYGSGGAEETQYF. CDR3 DNA: TGTGCCAGCAGCCGATACGGTAGCGGGGGGGCCGAGGAGACCCAGTACTTC. The entire variable domain, with the rest obtained from reference TRBV14 and TRBJ2-5, is as follows: EAGVTQFPSHSVIEKGQTVTLRCDPISGHDNLYWYRRVMGKEIKFLLHFVKESKQDESGMPNNRFLAERTGGTYSTLKVQPAELEDSGVYFCASSRYGSGGAEETQYFGPGTRLLVL.

The chain couples TRBV11-3 to TRBJ2-1; TRBD2 agrees at 9 bases. The V gene end was trimmed by 0 bases and the J gene end by 2 bases; junction bases not matched to a gene: 8. Germline V gene data show CDR1 as SGHNT and CDR2 as YENEEA. The CDR3 spans 18 residues. The CDR3 spells CASSLDGREGLTYNEQFF. CDR3 DNA sequence: TGTGCCAGCAGCTTAGACGGGCGGGAGGGCCTGACCTACAATGAGCAGTTCTTC.

This clone was observed a single time. V and J are TRBV5-6 and TRBJ1-3; 7 positions agree with TRBD1. Trimming cost V 4 bases and J 3 bases; bases outside gene matches: 7. This CDR3 region has 15 residues. Germline-derived CDR1 and CDR2 are SGHDT and YYEEEE. The CDR3 reads CASSQTGLVGNTIYF. In nucleotides, the CDR3 is TGTGCCAGCAGCCAGACAGGGCTAGTTGGAAACACCATATATTTT.

The genes are TRBV7-9 and TRBJ2-7; D is ambiguous. The CDR3 has 13 residues. Trimming left V 3 bases short and J 3 bases short, with 9 bases between. Germline V gene data show CDR1 as SEHNR and CDR2 as FQNEAQ (reference sequence). The CDR3 coding sequence is TGTGCCAGCAGCTTCCCCCAACTCTACGAGCAGTACTTC. Amino acid sequence: CASSFPQLYEQYF.

The V call is TRBV10-1, the J call TRBJ2-1; D is unclear. The V end lost 6 bases, the J end lost 5 bases, and 11 bases lay between the germline ends. The CDR3 spans 13 residues. Germline-derived CDR1 and CDR2 are WNHNN and SYGVQD (reference sequence). CDR3 bases: TGCGCCAGCAGCCCCCAACTCGACAATGAGCAGTTCTTC. Translating it yields CASSPQLDNEQFF.

As DNA, the CDR3 is TGTGCCAGCAGCGCGACAGGGGGCTATGAAAAACTGTTTTTT. Amino acids: CASSATGGYEKLFF. The V gene is TRBV9, the J gene TRBJ1-4; 10 nucleotides line up with TRBD1. Losses at the gene ends were 3 bases for V and 6 bases for J; bases not matched to a gene: 2. The CDR3 runs to 14 residues. Germline CDR1 and CDR2: SGDLS and YYNGEE.

The chain combines TRBV4-2 with TRBJ2-1; TRBD2 agrees at 14 bases. V lost 3 bases to trimming and J lost 10 bases; unmatched junction nucleotides: 2. The CDR3 contains 14 residues. CDR1 and CDR2 from the germline V gene are LGHNA and YNFKEQ. CDR3 nucleotides: TGTGCCAGCAGCCAGACTAGCGGGGGGGGCGAGCAGTTCTTC. Amino acid sequence: CASSQTSGGGEQFF.

The rearrangement uses TRBV15 and TRBJ2-7; possible D gene TRBD1, 5 bases. Trimming cost V 4 bases and J 3 bases, with 16 bases left between them. Germline V gene lookup returns CDR1 LNHNV and CDR2 YYDKDF (reference sequence). The CDR3 is made up of 15 amino acids. CDR3 sequence (DNA): TGTGCCACCAGCAACCCCCAGGGCCTCCACTACGAGCAGTACTTC. This sequence encodes CATSNPQGLHYEQYF.

This chain joins TRBV5-1 and TRBJ1-5; TRBD1 might be the D (5 bases). The germline V gene has CDR1 SGHRS and CDR2 YFSETQ. V was clipped by 4 bases and J by 5 bases, with 16 bases between them. CDR3 length: 15 residues. Here the CDR3 reads CASSSGASPDQPQHF. The CDR3 DNA reads as TGCGCCAGCAGCAGCGGGGCGTCGCCGGATCAGCCCCAGCATTTT.

The J gene is TRBJ2-1, the V gene TRBV4-1, with D possibly TRBD2 on 5 matching bases. Per the germline V gene, CDR1 is MGHRA and CDR2 is YSYEKL. The CDR3 loop spans 14 amino acids. Trimming left V 2 bases short and J 8 bases short, with 13 bases between. Written as DNA, the CDR3 is TGCGCCAGCAGCCAAACCACTAGTTTTGATGAGCAGTTCTTC. This encodes CASSQTTSFDEQFF.

The chain carries TRBV27 and TRBJ1-5; D is unresolved. Trimming took 2 bases from V and 3 from J, leaving 11 bases between them. Germline V gene data show CDR1 as MNHEY and CDR2 as SMNVEV (reference sequence). This CDR3 contains 15 residues. The chain's CDR3 is CASSLVFSFNQPQHF. CDR3 sequence (DNA): TGTGCCAGCAGTTTAGTCTTCAGTTTCAATCAGCCCCAGCATTTT.

The chain joins TRBV6-2 or TRBV6-3 to TRBJ2-7; D is unresolved. V was shortened by 2 bases and J by 2 bases, with 13 bases between the two germline ends. Germline lookup yields CDR1 MNHEY and CDR2 SVGEGT. The CDR3 spans 15 residues. The CDR3 here is CASSYGVAGAYEQYF. The CDR3 nucleotides read TGTGCCAGCAGTTACGGAGTAGCTGGGGCCTACGAGCAGTACTTC.

The chain combines TRBV28 with TRBJ1-2, with 9 bases lining up with TRBD1. This CDR3 comprises 15 residues. From germline, CDR1 is MDHEN and CDR2 SYDVKM. With 1 base clipped from V and 8 bases from J, the junction kept 8 bases outside the gene matches. This CDR3 is CASSLSGQGLGGYTF. The CDR3 DNA sequence: TGTGCCAGCAGTTTATCGGGACAGGGTCTAGGAGGCTACACCTTC.

The chain carries TRBV6-1 and TRBJ1-1, with D maybe TRBD1 (6 bases). Germline CDR1 is MNHNS and CDR2 is SASEGT. The length of the CDR3 is 13 residues. Trimming stripped 3 bases from V and 4 bases from J, with 9 bases between. CDR3 protein: CASSDRQATEAFF. CDR3 in DNA: TGTGCCAGCAGTGACAGACAGGCCACTGAAGCTTTCTTT.

The V gene is TRBV4-3, the J gene TRBJ2-3; D not certain. The CDR3 totals 16 residues. V dropped 0 bases and J dropped 4 bases, with 14 bases sitting between them. Per germline, CDR1 LGHNA and CDR2 YSLEER. DNA for the CDR3: TGCGCCAGCAGCCAAGATGGCGTCGGCGGTGCAGATACGCAGTATTTT. This translates into CASSQDGVGGADTQYF.

This clone was seen a few times. This chain uses TRBV18 with TRBJ1-2; unclear D gene. Trimming pared 4 bases from V and 1 base from J, leaving 4 bases between. The germline CDR1 and CDR2 sequences are KGHSH and LQKENI. The CDR3 extends over 12 amino acids. The CDR3 DNA is TGTGCCAGCTCACACAATAACTATGGCTACACCTTC. Translating gives CASSHNNYGYTF.